The rows below give T cell receptor beta chains drawn from one sample of a study of blood T cell repertoires in COVID-19. Produced via immunoSEQ multiplex PCR; TCRdb's table is partial and in-frame only. This repertoire shows some 190,000 clones, 80% to 90% found once; its top ten account for less than 5.5%. Sequenced input: peripheral blood. These receptors were obtained from a woman older than 75 with acute or convalescent COVID-19. Each CDR3 is given with its conserved first and last residue. D genes are given only for firm matches. Size tells how often a clone was seen (once, few, many) or the class of an expanded clone, and some rows leave it out.

d_gene	v_gene	j_gene	abundance	CDR3aa	CDR3nt
TRBD2	TRBV19	TRBJ2-5	NA	CASSMGLAGVGGTQYF	TGTGCCAGTAGTATGGGACTAGCGGGAGTTGGGGGGACCCAGTACTTC
TRBD2	TRBV28	TRBJ2-7	NA	CASLTSGGRDTYEQYF	TGTGCCAGCCTTACTAGCGGGGGACGGGATACATACGAGCAGTACTTC
NA	TRBV24-1	TRBJ2-7	NA	CATSDPKDSYEQYF	TGTGCCACCAGTGATCCCAAGGACAGCTACGAGCAGTACTTC
NA	TRBV3-1/TRBV3-2	TRBJ1-2	NA	CASSALGHTGYTF	TGTGCCAGCAGCGCTCTCGGACACACGGGCTACACCTTC
TRBD2	TRBV27	TRBJ2-7	once	CASSFGGLARYSYEQYF	TGTGCCAGCAGTTTCGGGGGACTAGCGCGTTATTCCTACGAGCAGTACTTC
NA	TRBV7-8	TRBJ1-1	NA	CASSLTTENTEAFF	TGTGCCAGCAGCTTAACAACAGAGAACACTGAAGCTTTCTTT
NA	TRBV3-1/TRBV3-2	TRBJ1-1	NA	CASGPRGYTEAFF	TGTGCCAGCGGTCCGCGGGGCTACACTGAAGCTTTCTTT
NA	TRBV7-2	TRBJ2-1	NA	CASSFLSSYNEQFF	TGTGCCAGCAGCTTCCTGAGCTCCTACAATGAGCAGTTCTTC
NA	TRBV9	TRBJ2-5	NA	CASSGTESQETQYF	TGTGCCAGCAGCGGGACAGAGTCCCAAGAGACCCAGTACTTC
NA	TRBV6-5	TRBJ1-1	NA	CASSPGGWYTEAFF	TGTGCCAGCAGTCCCGGGGGGTGGTACACTGAAGCTTTCTTT
NA	TRBV5-1	TRBJ1-2	NA	CASSLDRYGYTF	TGCGCCAGCAGCTTGGACAGATATGGCTACACCTTC
NA	TRBV18	TRBJ1-1	NA	CASSPSGETEAFF	TGTGCCAGCTCACCATCCGGGGAAACTGAAGCTTTCTTT
TRBD1	TRBV27	TRBJ2-3	NA	CASSPLGQGFTDTQYF	TGTGCCAGCAGCCCATTGGGACAGGGGTTCACAGATACGCAGTATTTT
NA	TRBV6-5	TRBJ1-2	NA	CASSPGFYGYTF	TGTGCCAGCTCACCTGGCTTTTATGGCTACACCTTC
NA	TRBV6-5	TRBJ2-7	NA	CASSPNGASYEQYF	TGTGCCAGCAGTCCCAATGGGGCGTCCTACGAGCAGTACTTC
NA	TRBV29-1	TRBJ1-2	NA	CSVAGSTNRYGYTF	TGCAGCGTTGCCGGGTCGACGAACCGCTATGGCTACACCTTC
NA	TRBV28	TRBJ2-3	NA	CASSSPASGPESTDTQYF	TGTGCCAGCAGCTCTCCTGCGTCTGGGCCAGAGAGCACAGATACGCAGTATTTT
NA	TRBV18	TRBJ1-3	few	CASSSTEFSGNTIYF	TGTGCCAGCTCAAGTACAGAGTTCTCTGGAAACACCATATATTTT
NA	TRBV7-8	TRBJ2-2	NA	CASSLAGGTGELFF	TGTGCCAGCAGCTTAGCAGGGGGCACCGGGGAGCTGTTTTTT
NA	TRBV6-6	TRBJ1-5	NA	CASSAGDQPQHF	TGTGCCAGCAGTGCGGGGGATCAGCCCCAGCATTTT
NA	TRBV15	TRBJ2-7	once	CATSRPGASYEQYF	TGTGCCACCAGCAGACCAGGGGCCTCCTACGAGCAGTACTTC
TRBD2	TRBV18	TRBJ2-2	NA	CASSPGLAEPNTGELFF	TGTGCCAGCTCACCAGGACTAGCGGAGCCGAACACCGGGGAGCTGTTTTTT
NA	TRBV2	TRBJ1-5	NA	CASRSALGSQPQHF	TGTGCCAGCAGGTCGGCCCTAGGATCGCAGCCCCAGCATTTT
NA	TRBV6-5	TRBJ1-2	NA	CASSYSGLNGRGYTF	TGTGCCAGCAGTTACTCGGGGCTAAACGGACGAGGCTACACCTTC
NA	TRBV5-1	TRBJ1-1	NA	CASSLALGADTEAFF	TGCGCCAGCAGCTTGGCCTTAGGGGCTGACACTGAAGCTTTCTTT
NA	TRBV19	TRBJ2-5	once	CASSMRAGPRETQYF	TGTGCCAGTAGTATGCGGGCAGGTCCGCGGGAGACCCAGTACTTC
TRBD1	TRBV7-2	TRBJ2-1	NA	CASSTGTGLSNEQFF	TGTGCCAGCAGCACTGGGACAGGGTTAAGCAATGAGCAGTTCTTC
NA	TRBV4-3	TRBJ1-5	NA	CASSQDIVGAGKQPQHF	TGCGCCAGCAGCCAAGATATAGTAGGAGCCGGTAAACAGCCCCAGCATTTT
NA	TRBV27	TRBJ1-2	NA	CASSSHPGRGGTNYGYTF	TGTGCCAGCAGTTCACATCCCGGGAGGGGGGGAACAAACTATGGCTACACCTTC
TRBD2	TRBV6-2/TRBV6-3	TRBJ2-3	NA	CASSYGTSGGPDTQYF	TGTGCCAGCAGTTACGGGACTAGCGGTGGCCCCGATACGCAGTATTTT
NA	TRBV7-2	TRBJ1-5	NA	CASSSSAYQPQHF	TGTGCCAGCAGCTCATCAGCGTACCAGCCCCAGCATTTT
NA	TRBV7-2	TRBJ2-6	NA	CASSLNWWGANVLTF	TGTGCCAGCAGCTTAAACTGGTGGGGGGCCAACGTCCTGACTTTC
TRBD2	TRBV2	TRBJ2-7	once	CASSVGTGGEQYF	TGTGCCAGCAGTGTCGGAACGGGAGGTGAGCAGTACTTC
NA	TRBV6-5	TRBJ1-5	once	CASILNQPQHF	TGTGCCAGCATCCTAAATCAGCCCCAGCATTTT
NA	TRBV5-4	TRBJ2-2	NA	CASGQKNTGELFF	TGTGCCAGCGGACAGAAGAACACCGGGGAGCTGTTTTTT
TRBD1	TRBV7-2	TRBJ2-6	NA	CASSLTGAGANVLTF	TGTGCCAGCAGCCTGACAGGGGCTGGGGCCAACGTCCTGACTTTC
TRBD1	TRBV10-3	TRBJ1-6	few	CAISETGTGGSPLHF	TGTGCCATCAGTGAAACCGGGACAGGCGGTTCACCCCTCCACTTT
NA	TRBV29-1	TRBJ1-1	NA	CSAGRSMNTEAFF	TGCAGCGCGGGGAGATCCATGAACACTGAAGCTTTCTTT
NA	TRBV5-1	TRBJ1-2	once	CASSLALGDTYGYTF	TGCGCCAGCAGCTTGGCCTTAGGTGACACTTATGGCTACACCTTC
NA	TRBV7-9	TRBJ1-1	once	CASSFPVIGAGVAFF	TGTGCCAGCAGCTTTCCCGTGATAGGGGCGGGGGTAGCTTTCTTT
NA	TRBV5-1	TRBJ1-1	NA	CASSLVRGRENTEAFF	TGCGCCAGCAGCTTGGTAAGGGGGAGGGAGAACACTGAAGCTTTCTTT
TRBD1	TRBV9	TRBJ2-7	once	CASSPRTGDYEQYF	TGTGCCAGCAGCCCCCGGACAGGGGACTACGAGCAGTACTTC
NA	TRBV5-3	TRBJ2-5	NA	CATASGLQETQYF	TGTGCCACCGCAAGCGGGCTCCAAGAGACCCAGTACTTC
NA	TRBV20-1	TRBJ1-2	NA	CSASRIYGYTF	TGCAGTGCATCGAGAATTTATGGCTACACCTTC
NA	TRBV2	TRBJ1-2	NA	CASRGRVANYGYTF	TGTGCCAGCAGGGGCAGGGTAGCTAACTATGGCTACACCTTC
NA	TRBV6-5	TRBJ1-1	few	CASSYTRGAFEAFF	TGTGCCAGCAGTTACACCCGAGGCGCGTTTGAAGCTTTCTTT
NA	TRBV5-1	TRBJ1-5	NA	CASRPIPGYNQPQHF	TGCGCCAGCAGACCAATCCCGGGATACAATCAGCCCCAGCATTTT
NA	TRBV12-3/TRBV12-4	TRBJ1-2	NA	CASKKGGNGYTF	TGTGCCAGCAAAAAGGGGGGGAATGGCTACACCTTC
TRBD2	TRBV5-4	TRBJ2-1	NA	CASSQKAGGSAEQFF	TGTGCCAGCAGCCAAAAAGCGGGAGGGTCGGCTGAGCAGTTCTTC
NA	TRBV6-6	TRBJ1-5	NA	CASRLDSPSNQPQHF	TGTGCCAGCAGACTTGACAGCCCTAGCAATCAGCCCCAGCATTTT
NA	TRBV21-1	TRBJ1-2	once	CASSKREYYGYTF	TGTGCCAGCAGCAAACGGGAATACTATGGCTACACCTTC
NA	TRBV5-1	TRBJ2-2	NA	CASSPDSYNTGELFF	TGCGCCAGCAGCCCGGACAGCTACAACACCGGGGAGCTGTTTTTT
NA	TRBV6-4	TRBJ2-1	NA	CASSFLQVSSYNEQFF	TGTGCCAGCAGTTTTTTACAGGTGAGCTCCTACAATGAGCAGTTCTTC
TRBD1	TRBV19	TRBJ2-5	NA	CASSMKVGQALGTQYF	TGTGCCAGTAGTATGAAGGTCGGACAGGCCCTCGGGACCCAGTACTTC
TRBD1	TRBV18	TRBJ2-2	NA	CASSPRQGSTGELFF	TGTGCCAGCTCTCCCCGACAGGGGTCCACCGGGGAGCTGTTTTTT
NA	TRBV30	TRBJ1-4	NA	CAWGRRGTNEKLFF	TGTGCCTGGGGCCGAAGGGGGACTAATGAAAAACTGTTTTTT
TRBD2	TRBV7-2	TRBJ2-4	NA	CASSPSGGAGDIQYF	TGTGCCAGCAGCCCAAGCGGGGGCGCGGGGGACATTCAGTACTTC
NA	TRBV7-9	TRBJ2-7	NA	CASSFDTIQYF	TGTGCCAGCAGCTTCGATACAATCCAGTACTTC
TRBD1	TRBV18	TRBJ1-2	NA	CASSPYARDRGLGDGYTF	TGTGCCAGCTCACCATATGCACGGGACAGGGGGCTGGGTGATGGCTACACCTTC